A selection of T cell receptor beta chains follows, all from one sample in a study of T cell repertoires in ileal Crohn's disease. Profiled with immunoSEQ multiplex PCR; TCRdb holds only in-frame clones, not every one. The sample lists 13,000 or so clones; 70% to 80% were seen once. The sequencing input was ileal tissue. The receptors shown here come from an adult with Crohn's disease. Both conserved end residues are part of each CDR3. The order of the fields is D gene, clone size, V gene, J gene, CDR3 DNA, CDR3 protein. D genes are given only for firm matches. Size is omitted from some rows. Given values are once, few, many or a class for expanded clones.

D gene: .
clone size: .
V gene: TRBV30
J gene: TRBJ1-2
CDR3 DNA: TGTGCCTGGAGAGAGAAGGGGCGCAGTAACTATGGCTACACCTTC
CDR3 protein: CAWREKGRSNYGYTF

D gene: .
clone size: .
V gene: TRBV7-3
J gene: TRBJ2-7
CDR3 DNA: TGCGCCAGCAGCCATTCTTTCGGTCCTTCCTACGAGCAGTACTTC
CDR3 protein: CASSHSFGPSYEQYF

D gene: .
clone size: .
V gene: TRBV5-4
J gene: TRBJ2-7
CDR3 DNA: TGTGCCAGCAGCATGACTAGTCTCGGAGACGAGCAGTACTTC
CDR3 protein: CASSMTSLGDEQYF

D gene: .
clone size: .
V gene: TRBV11-2
J gene: TRBJ2-1
CDR3 DNA: TGTGCCAGCAGCGGAAACAGGGGGGGCAATGAGCAGTTCTTC
CDR3 protein: CASSGNRGGNEQFF

D gene: .
clone size: .
V gene: TRBV30
J gene: TRBJ2-7
CDR3 DNA: TGTGCCTGGAGTTGGGGGCAGGGGAGGGACGAGCAGTACTTC
CDR3 protein: CAWSWGQGRDEQYF

D gene: TRBD1
clone size: .
V gene: TRBV7-6
J gene: TRBJ1-1
CDR3 DNA: TGTGCCAGCAGCCCGGGGACAGGGGGCATAACTGAAGCTTTCTTT
CDR3 protein: CASSPGTGGITEAFF

D gene: .
clone size: .
V gene: TRBV30
J gene: TRBJ2-7
CDR3 DNA: TGTGCCTGGAGTAATTACGAGCAGTACTTC
CDR3 protein: CAWSNYEQYF

D gene: .
clone size: .
V gene: TRBV5-1
J gene: TRBJ1-1
CDR3 DNA: TGCGCCAGCAGCTTGGCCATGGGACACCTGAACACTGAAGCTTTCTTT
CDR3 protein: CASSLAMGHLNTEAFF

D gene: .
clone size: .
V gene: TRBV6-1
J gene: TRBJ1-5
CDR3 DNA: TGTGCCAGCAGCCCGGGGTTGGGCAATCAGCCCCAGCATTTT
CDR3 protein: CASSPGLGNQPQHF

D gene: .
clone size: .
V gene: TRBV10-1
J gene: TRBJ1-4
CDR3 DNA: TGCGCCAGCAGTGTCGTAGGGACCCGTGCCCCGTTTGCAACTAATGAAAAACTGTTTTTT
CDR3 protein: CASSVVGTRAPFATNEKLFF

D gene: .
clone size: .
V gene: TRBV14
J gene: TRBJ1-1
CDR3 DNA: TGTGCCAGCAGCCTTCAGGCGGGCTTTCTCACTGAAGCTTTCTTT
CDR3 protein: CASSLQAGFLTEAFF

D gene: .
clone size: .
V gene: TRBV10-2
J gene: TRBJ1-1
CDR3 DNA: TGCGCCAGCAGTGACCAGATATACACTGAAGCTTTCTTT
CDR3 protein: CASSDQIYTEAFF

D gene: .
clone size: once
V gene: TRBV5-1
J gene: TRBJ1-1
CDR3 DNA: TGCGCCAGCAGCTTGTCTTCCGAATGGGGCACTGAAGCTTTCTTT
CDR3 protein: CASSLSSEWGTEAFF

D gene: .
clone size: .
V gene: TRBV19
J gene: TRBJ2-3
CDR3 DNA: TGTGCCAGTCCTCTAGGCTGGGGGGCCAGGGATACGCAGTATTTT
CDR3 protein: CASPLGWGARDTQYF

D gene: TRBD1
clone size: .
V gene: TRBV19
J gene: TRBJ1-5
CDR3 DNA: TGTGCCAGTAGTGCCCCAGACAGGGACCAGCCCCAGCATTTT
CDR3 protein: CASSAPDRDQPQHF

D gene: TRBD1
clone size: .
V gene: TRBV10-3
J gene: TRBJ1-1
CDR3 DNA: TGTGCCATCAGTGACAAGTTGGGACAGGCTACTGAAGCTTTCTTT
CDR3 protein: CAISDKLGQATEAFF

D gene: TRBD1
clone size: .
V gene: TRBV14
J gene: TRBJ1-2
CDR3 DNA: TGTGCCAGCAGCCAAGATACGGGGACAGGGTTATCCTATGGCTACACCTTC
CDR3 protein: CASSQDTGTGLSYGYTF

D gene: .
clone size: .
V gene: TRBV7-2
J gene: TRBJ1-5
CDR3 DNA: TGTGCCAGCAGCCCTTTTGGGGGAGAAAGTGCGCCCCAGCATTTT
CDR3 protein: CASSPFGGESAPQHF

D gene: TRBD1
clone size: .
V gene: TRBV27
J gene: TRBJ1-3
CDR3 DNA: TGTGCCAGCAGTTTAGCACAGGGGAACTCTGGAAACACCATATATTTT
CDR3 protein: CASSLAQGNSGNTIYF

D gene: .
clone size: .
V gene: TRBV19
J gene: TRBJ1-5
CDR3 DNA: TGTGCCAGTAGTATGGGACACAGTAGCAATCAGCCCCAGCATTTT
CDR3 protein: CASSMGHSSNQPQHF

D gene: TRBD1
clone size: .
V gene: TRBV6-5
J gene: TRBJ1-2
CDR3 DNA: TGTGCCAGCACCTGGGACAGATTCTATGGCTACACCTTC
CDR3 protein: CASTWDRFYGYTF

D gene: .
clone size: .
V gene: TRBV5-1
J gene: TRBJ1-1
CDR3 DNA: TGCGCCAGCACAGCTGGGGACACTGAAGCTTTCTTT
CDR3 protein: CASTAGDTEAFF

D gene: .
clone size: .
V gene: TRBV5-1
J gene: TRBJ1-1
CDR3 DNA: TGCGCCAGCAGCTTGGCCATTGGACACCTGAACACTGAAGCTTTCTTT
CDR3 protein: CASSLAIGHLNTEAFF

D gene: .
clone size: .
V gene: TRBV9
J gene: TRBJ1-1
CDR3 DNA: TGTGCCAGCAGCGTAGTCGTCGGGAACACTGAAGCTTTCTTT
CDR3 protein: CASSVVVGNTEAFF

D gene: TRBD1
clone size: .
V gene: TRBV27
J gene: TRBJ1-2
CDR3 DNA: TGTGCCAGCAGTTTAGGTAGGGACAGTTATGGCTACACCTTC
CDR3 protein: CASSLGRDSYGYTF

D gene: TRBD2
clone size: .
V gene: TRBV7-6
J gene: TRBJ2-7
CDR3 DNA: TGTGCCAGCTCCCGATCGGGACTAGCGGGGTACGAGCAGTACTTC
CDR3 protein: CASSRSGLAGYEQYF

D gene: .
clone size: .
V gene: TRBV30
J gene: TRBJ2-3
CDR3 DNA: TGTGCCTGGAGCCGAGGGGGAGGGGAGGATACGCAGTATTTT
CDR3 protein: CAWSRGGGEDTQYF

D gene: .
clone size: .
V gene: TRBV14
J gene: TRBJ2-7
CDR3 DNA: TGTGCCAGCAGTGGTGCGGACCTGAAGAGTTTC
CDR3 protein: CASSGADLKSF

D gene: .
clone size: .
V gene: TRBV11-1
J gene: TRBJ1-4
CDR3 DNA: TGTGCCAGCAGCTTAAGGTCCGCGAGGAATGAAAAACTGTTTTTT
CDR3 protein: CASSLRSARNEKLFF

D gene: .
clone size: .
V gene: TRBV5-4
J gene: TRBJ1-5
CDR3 DNA: TGTGCCAGCAGCTTGGGTCCCGGGCAGCCCCAGCATTTT
CDR3 protein: CASSLGPGQPQHF

D gene: .
clone size: .
V gene: TRBV6-1
J gene: TRBJ1-4
CDR3 DNA: TGTGCCAGCAGTGACAGAGAAAAACTGTTTTTT
CDR3 protein: CASSDREKLFF

D gene: .
clone size: few
V gene: TRBV11-2
J gene: TRBJ1-1
CDR3 DNA: TGTGCCAGCAGCTTAATCGGTTCTAGGTCGCGAGCTTTCTTT
CDR3 protein: CASSLIGSRSRAFF

D gene: .
clone size: few
V gene: TRBV30
J gene: TRBJ1-2
CDR3 DNA: TGTGCCTGGAGTGTAAAAAATGGCTACACCTTC
CDR3 protein: CAWSVKNGYTF

D gene: .
clone size: once
V gene: TRBV18
J gene: TRBJ2-7
CDR3 DNA: TGTGCCAGCTCACTATACGGGGGTTCCACTAACTACGAGCAGTACTTC
CDR3 protein: CASSLYGGSTNYEQYF

D gene: TRBD1
clone size: .
V gene: TRBV5-1
J gene: TRBJ2-3
CDR3 DNA: TGCGCCAGCAGCTTGGCCTGGGACAGGGGGGGCGGCACAGATACGCAGTATTTT
CDR3 protein: CASSLAWDRGGGTDTQYF

D gene: .
clone size: few
V gene: TRBV27
J gene: TRBJ2-4
CDR3 DNA: TGTGCCAGCAGGGAAAGAGGGTTACTGGCAGACTGGTCGGCCAAAAACATTCAGTACTTC
CDR3 protein: CASRERGLLADWSAKNIQYF

D gene: TRBD1
clone size: .
V gene: TRBV6-1
J gene: TRBJ2-1
CDR3 DNA: TGTGCCAGCAGCGGGGACAGGGGGGGGAGTGAGCAGTTCTTC
CDR3 protein: CASSGDRGGSEQFF

D gene: .
clone size: .
V gene: TRBV5-4
J gene: TRBJ2-3
CDR3 DNA: TGTGCCAGCAGCTACGGAGGGGGGGCTAGCACAGATACGCAGTATTTT
CDR3 protein: CASSYGGGASTDTQYF

D gene: .
clone size: .
V gene: TRBV6-1
J gene: TRBJ1-5
CDR3 DNA: TGTGCCAGCAGTGAAGGATATCTTAGCAATCAGCCCCAGCATTTT
CDR3 protein: CASSEGYLSNQPQHF